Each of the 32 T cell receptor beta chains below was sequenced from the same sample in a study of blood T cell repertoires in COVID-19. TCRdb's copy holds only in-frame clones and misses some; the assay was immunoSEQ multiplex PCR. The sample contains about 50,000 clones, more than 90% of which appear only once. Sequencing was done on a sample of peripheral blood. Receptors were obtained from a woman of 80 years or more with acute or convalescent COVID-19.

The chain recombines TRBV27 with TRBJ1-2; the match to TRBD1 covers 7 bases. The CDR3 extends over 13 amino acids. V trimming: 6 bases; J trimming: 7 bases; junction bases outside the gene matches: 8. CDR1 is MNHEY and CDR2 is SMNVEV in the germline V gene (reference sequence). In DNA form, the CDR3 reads TGTGCCAGCAGACAGACAGGGTTTGGTGGCTACACCTTC. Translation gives CASRQTGFGGYTF.

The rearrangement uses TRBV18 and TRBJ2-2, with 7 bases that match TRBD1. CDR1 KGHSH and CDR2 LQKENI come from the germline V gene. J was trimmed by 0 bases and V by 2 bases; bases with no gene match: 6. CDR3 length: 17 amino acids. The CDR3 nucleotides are TGTGCCAGCTCACCAACGACAGGGACCACGAACACCGGGGAGCTGTTTTTT. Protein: CASSPTTGTTNTGELFF.

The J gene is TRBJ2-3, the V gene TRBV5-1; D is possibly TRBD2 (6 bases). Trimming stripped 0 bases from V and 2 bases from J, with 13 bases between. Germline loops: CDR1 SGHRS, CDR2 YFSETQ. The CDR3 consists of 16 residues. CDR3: CASSLAGLQDTDTQYF. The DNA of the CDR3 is TGCGCCAGCAGCTTGGCTGGACTACAAGACACAGATACGCAGTATTTT. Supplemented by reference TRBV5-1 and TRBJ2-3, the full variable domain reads KAGVTQTPRYLIKTRGQQVTLSCSPISGHRSVSWYQQTPGQGLQFLFEYFSETQRNKGNFPGRFSGRQFSNSRSEMNVSTLELGDSALYLCASSLAGLQDTDTQYFGPGTRLTVL.

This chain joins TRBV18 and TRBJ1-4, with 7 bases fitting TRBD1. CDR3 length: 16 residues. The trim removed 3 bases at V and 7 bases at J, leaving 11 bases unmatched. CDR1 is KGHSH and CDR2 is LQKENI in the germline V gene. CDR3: CASSPMAQGVSEKLFF. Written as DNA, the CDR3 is TGTGCCAGCTCACCGATGGCTCAGGGGGTTTCTGAAAAACTGTTTTTT.

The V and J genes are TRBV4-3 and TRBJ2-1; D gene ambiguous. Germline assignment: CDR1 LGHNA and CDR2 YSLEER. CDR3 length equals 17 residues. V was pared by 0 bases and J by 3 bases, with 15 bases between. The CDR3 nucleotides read TGCGCCAGCAGCCAAGAGCCCCCCCCCGGCGGCTACAATGAGCAGTTCTTC. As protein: CASSQEPPPGGYNEQFF.

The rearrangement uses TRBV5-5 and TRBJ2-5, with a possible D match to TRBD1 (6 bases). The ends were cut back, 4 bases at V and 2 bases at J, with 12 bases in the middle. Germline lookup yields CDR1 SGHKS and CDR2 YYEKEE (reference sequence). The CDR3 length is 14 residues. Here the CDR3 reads CASSVGQPQETQYF. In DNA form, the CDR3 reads TGTGCCAGCAGCGTAGGACAGCCACAAGAGACCCAGTACTTC.

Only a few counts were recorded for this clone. The CDR3 here is CASSLALETEAFF. The DNA for the CDR3 is TGCGCCAGCAGCTTGGCCCTGGAGACTGAAGCTTTCTTT. The chain employs TRBV5-1 and TRBJ1-1; D not certain. This CDR3 is 13 amino acids long. Per the germline V gene, CDR1 is SGHRS and CDR2 is YFSETQ. V was clipped by 0 bases and J by 5 bases, with 8 bases between them.

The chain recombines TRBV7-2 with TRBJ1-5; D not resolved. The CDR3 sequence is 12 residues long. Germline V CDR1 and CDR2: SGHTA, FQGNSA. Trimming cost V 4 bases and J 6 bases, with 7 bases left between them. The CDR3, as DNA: TGTGCCAGCAGCTCAAACGGTCAGCCCCAGCATTTT. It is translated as CASSSNGQPQHF.

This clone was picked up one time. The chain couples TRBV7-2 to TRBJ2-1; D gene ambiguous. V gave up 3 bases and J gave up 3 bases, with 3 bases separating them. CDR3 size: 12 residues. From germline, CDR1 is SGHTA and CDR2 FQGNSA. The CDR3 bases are TGTGCCAGCAGCTTTCTCTACAATGAGCAGTTCTTC. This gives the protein CASSFLYNEQFF.

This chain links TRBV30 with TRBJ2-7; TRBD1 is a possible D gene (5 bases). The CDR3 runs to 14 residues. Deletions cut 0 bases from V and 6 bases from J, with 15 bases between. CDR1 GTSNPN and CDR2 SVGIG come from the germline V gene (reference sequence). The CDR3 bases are TGTGCCTGGAGTGTTGGGCAGGGTGTCGGCGAGCAGTACTTC. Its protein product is CAWSVGQGVGEQYF. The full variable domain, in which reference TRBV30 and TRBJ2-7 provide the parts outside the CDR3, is SQTIHQWPATLVQPVGSPLSLECTVEGTSNPNLYWYRQAAGRGLQLLFYSVGIGQISSEVPQNLSASRPQDRQFILSSKKLLLSDSGFYLCAWSVGQGVGEQYFGPGTRLTVT.

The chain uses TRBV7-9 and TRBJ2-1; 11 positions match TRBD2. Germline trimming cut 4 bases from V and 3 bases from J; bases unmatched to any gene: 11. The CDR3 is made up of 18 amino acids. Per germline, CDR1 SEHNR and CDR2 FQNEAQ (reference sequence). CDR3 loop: CASSSRMAGTSGYNEQFF. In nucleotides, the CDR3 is TGTGCCAGCAGCTCCCGAATGGCCGGGACTAGCGGCTACAATGAGCAGTTCTTC.

Here the CDR3 reads CASSETSRPTGELFF. The CDR3 DNA reads as TGTGCCAGCAGTGAGACTAGCCGTCCGACCGGGGAGCTGTTTTTT. The gene calls are TRBV6-2 or TRBV6-3 and TRBJ2-2; TRBD2 aligns across 7 bases. In germline, CDR1 is MNHEY, CDR2 SVGEGT. J was trimmed by 5 bases and V by 5 bases; bases with no gene match: 8. The CDR3 is 15 residues long.

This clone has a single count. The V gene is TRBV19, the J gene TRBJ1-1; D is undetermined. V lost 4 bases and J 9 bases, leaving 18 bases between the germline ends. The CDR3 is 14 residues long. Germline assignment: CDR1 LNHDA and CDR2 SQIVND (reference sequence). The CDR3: CASSTGGGGGKAFF. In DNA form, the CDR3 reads TGTGCCAGTAGTACGGGAGGTGGCGGCGGGAAAGCTTTCTTT.

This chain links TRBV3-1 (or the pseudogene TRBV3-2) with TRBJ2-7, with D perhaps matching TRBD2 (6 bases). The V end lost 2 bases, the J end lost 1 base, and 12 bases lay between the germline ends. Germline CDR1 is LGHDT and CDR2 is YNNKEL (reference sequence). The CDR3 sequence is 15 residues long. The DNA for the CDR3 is TGTGCCAGCAGCCAACCCGGGACTCTTTCCTACGAGCAGTACTTC. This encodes CASSQPGTLSYEQYF.

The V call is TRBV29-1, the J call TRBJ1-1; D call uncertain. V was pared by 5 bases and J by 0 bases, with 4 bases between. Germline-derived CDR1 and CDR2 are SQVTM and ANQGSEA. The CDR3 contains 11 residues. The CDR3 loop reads CSVQMNTEAFF. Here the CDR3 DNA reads TGCAGCGTTCAGATGAACACTGAAGCTTTCTTT.

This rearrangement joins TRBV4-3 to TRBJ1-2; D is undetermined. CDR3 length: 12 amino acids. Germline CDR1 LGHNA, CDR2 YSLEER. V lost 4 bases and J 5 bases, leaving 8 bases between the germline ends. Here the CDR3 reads CASSPGGYGYTF. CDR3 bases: TGCGCCAGCAGCCCCGGAGGATATGGCTACACCTTC.

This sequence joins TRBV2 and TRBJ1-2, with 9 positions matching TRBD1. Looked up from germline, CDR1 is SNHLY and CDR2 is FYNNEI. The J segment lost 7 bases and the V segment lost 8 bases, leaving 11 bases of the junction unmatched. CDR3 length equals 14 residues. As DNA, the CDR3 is TGTGCCAGCCCCGGATCCACAGGGGGCCGTGGCTACACCTTC. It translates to CASPGSTGGRGYTF.

CDR3 sequence reads: CASSIGVNQPQHF. DNA of the CDR3: TGTGCCAGCAGCATAGGAGTGAATCAGCCCCAGCATTTT. The V and J genes are TRBV6-5 and TRBJ1-5; D is uncertain. Trimming shortened V by 6 bases and J by 4 bases, and 10 bases separated the two germline ends. Germline assignment: CDR1 MNHEY and CDR2 SVGAGI. The CDR3 loop spans 13 amino acids.

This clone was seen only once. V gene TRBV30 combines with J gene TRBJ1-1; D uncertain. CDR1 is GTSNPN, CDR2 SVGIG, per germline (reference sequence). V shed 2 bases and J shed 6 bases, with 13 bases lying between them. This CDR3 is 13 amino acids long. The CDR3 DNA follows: TGTGCCTGGAGTCCAACCGACTGGGCTGAAGCTTTCTTT. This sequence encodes CAWSPTDWAEAFF.

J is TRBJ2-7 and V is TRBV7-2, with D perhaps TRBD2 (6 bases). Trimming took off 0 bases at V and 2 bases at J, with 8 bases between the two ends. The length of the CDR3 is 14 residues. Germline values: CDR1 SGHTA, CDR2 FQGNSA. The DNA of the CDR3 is TGTGCCAGCAGCTTAGCGCCGGGAGCCTACGAGCAGTACTTC. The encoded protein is CASSLAPGAYEQYF.

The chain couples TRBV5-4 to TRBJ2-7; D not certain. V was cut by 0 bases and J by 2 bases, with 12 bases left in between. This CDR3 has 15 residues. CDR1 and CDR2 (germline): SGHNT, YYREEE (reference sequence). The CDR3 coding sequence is TGTGCCAGCAGCTTGGCCTCGGGTCTAGCCTACGAGCAGTACTTC. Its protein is CASSLASGLAYEQYF.

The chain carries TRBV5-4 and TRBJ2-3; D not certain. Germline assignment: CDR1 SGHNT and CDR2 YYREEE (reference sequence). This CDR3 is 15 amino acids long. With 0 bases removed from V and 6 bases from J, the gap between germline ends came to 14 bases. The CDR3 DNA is TGTGCCAGCAGCTTGGGCGGCCAATTGGAGGATACGCAGTATTTT. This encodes CASSLGGQLEDTQYF.

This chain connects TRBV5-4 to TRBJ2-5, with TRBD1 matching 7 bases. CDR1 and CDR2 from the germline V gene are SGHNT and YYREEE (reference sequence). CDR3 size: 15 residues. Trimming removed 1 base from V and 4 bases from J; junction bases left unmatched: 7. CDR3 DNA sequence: TGTGCCAGCAGCTTGCAATCAGGGGGTCGAGAGACCCAGTACTTC. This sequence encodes CASSLQSGGRETQYF. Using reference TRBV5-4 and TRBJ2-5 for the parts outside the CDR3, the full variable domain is ETGVTQSPTHLIKTRGQQVTLRCSSQSGHNTVSWYQQALGQGPQFIFQYYREEENGRGNFPPRFSGLQFPNYSSELNVNALELDDSALYLCASSLQSGGRETQYFGPGTRLLVL.

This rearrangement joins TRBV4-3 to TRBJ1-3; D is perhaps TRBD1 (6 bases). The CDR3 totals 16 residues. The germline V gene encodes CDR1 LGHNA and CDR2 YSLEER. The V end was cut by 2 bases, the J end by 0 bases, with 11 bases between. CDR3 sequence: CASSQRQESSGNTIYF. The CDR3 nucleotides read TGCGCCAGCAGCCAAAGACAGGAAAGCTCTGGAAACACCATATATTTT.

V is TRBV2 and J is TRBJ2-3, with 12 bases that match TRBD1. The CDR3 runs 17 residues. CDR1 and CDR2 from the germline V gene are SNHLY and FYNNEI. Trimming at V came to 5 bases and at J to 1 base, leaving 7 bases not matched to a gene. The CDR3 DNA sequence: TGTGCCAGCAGTAATACCGGGACAGGGGGCCGCACAGATACGCAGTATTTT. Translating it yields CASSNTGTGGRTDTQYF.

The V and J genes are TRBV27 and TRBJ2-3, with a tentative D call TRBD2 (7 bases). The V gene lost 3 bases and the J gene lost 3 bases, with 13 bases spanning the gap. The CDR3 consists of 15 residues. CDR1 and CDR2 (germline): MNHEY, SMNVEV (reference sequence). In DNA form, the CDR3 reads TGTGCCAGCAGTTTTAGGGGGGGATCAACAGATACGCAGTATTTT. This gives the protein CASSFRGGSTDTQYF.

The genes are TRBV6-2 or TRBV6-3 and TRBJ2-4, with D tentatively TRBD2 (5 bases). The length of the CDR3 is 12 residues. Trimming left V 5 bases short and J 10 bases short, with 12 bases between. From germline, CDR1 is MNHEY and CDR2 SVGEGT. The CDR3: CASSRAGKIQYF. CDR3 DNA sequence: TGTGCCAGCAGTCGGGCCGGGAAAATTCAGTACTTC.

The CDR3: CATSDSRTGQGNQPQHF. The CDR3 region has the DNA TGTGCCACCAGTGATTCCCGGACGGGACAGGGCAATCAGCCCCAGCATTTT. The chain employs TRBV24-1 and TRBJ1-5, with TRBD1 matching over 8 bases. Trimming cost V 2 bases and J 2 bases; bases outside gene matches: 7. CDR1 and CDR2 (germline): KGHDR, SFDVKD. The CDR3 consists of 17 residues.

CDR3 DNA: TGTGCCATCAGTGTGGAGACTAGCTACGAGCAGTACTTC. The encoded protein is CAISVETSYEQYF. V and J are TRBV10-3 and TRBJ2-7; possibly TRBD2 for D (6 bases). CDR3 length: 13 amino acids. Trimming took 4 bases from V and 3 from J, leaving 10 bases between them. Germline V gives CDR1 ENHRY, CDR2 SYGVKD.

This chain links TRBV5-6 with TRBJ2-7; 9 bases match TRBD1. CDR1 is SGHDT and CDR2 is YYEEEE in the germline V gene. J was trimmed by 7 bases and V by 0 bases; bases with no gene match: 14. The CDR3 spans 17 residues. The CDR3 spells CASSLGARGQGLKEQYF. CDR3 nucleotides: TGTGCCAGCAGCTTGGGGGCCAGAGGACAGGGGCTAAAGGAGCAGTACTTC.

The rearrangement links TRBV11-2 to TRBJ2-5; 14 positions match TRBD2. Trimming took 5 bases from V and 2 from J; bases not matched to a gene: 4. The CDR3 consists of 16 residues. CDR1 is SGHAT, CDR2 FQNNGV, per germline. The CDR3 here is CASSQRLAGGQETQYF. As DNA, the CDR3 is TGTGCCAGCAGCCAAAGACTAGCGGGAGGGCAAGAGACCCAGTACTTC.

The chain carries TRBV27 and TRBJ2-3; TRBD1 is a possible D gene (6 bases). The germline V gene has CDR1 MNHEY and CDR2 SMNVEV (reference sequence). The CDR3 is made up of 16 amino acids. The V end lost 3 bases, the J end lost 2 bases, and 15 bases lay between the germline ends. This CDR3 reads CASSLAGGRITDTQYF. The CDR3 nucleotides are TGTGCCAGCAGTTTGGCTGGGGGCAGAATCACAGATACGCAGTATTTT.